Each of the 24 T cell receptor beta chains below was sequenced from the same sample in a study of long-term antiretroviral therapy in people with HIV (dated by TCRdb to about 2022). Sequencing of the TRB variable region was done with the immunoSEQ hsTCRB v3.0 assay at survey level resolution. This is the immuneACCESS table as TCRdb keeps it, with only in-frame sequences that have V and J called. A part of the clones is gone; compared with another copy, unresolved V genes explain less than half, and the rest is unexplained. Present in this sample are under 9,000 clones, about 84% of which were seen just once. The top ten hold approximately 13% of the sample. This specimen was unsorted PBMCs, taken 2.6 years before starting antiretroviral therapy. These receptors were taken from a man aged 35 to 55 with HIV.

The J gene is TRBJ2-2, the V gene TRBV29-1, with 9 positions matching TRBD1. The CDR3 has 15 amino acids. J lost 2 bases, V lost 6 bases, and 7 bases had no gene match. Germline CDR1 reads SQVTM; CDR2 reads ANQGSEA. The CDR3 nucleotides read TGCAGCGTCCACCCACAGGGGGCAAACACCGGGGAGCTGTTTTTT. It specifies CSVHPQGANTGELFF.

V gene TRBV27 combines with J gene TRBJ1-5, with D perhaps matching TRBD1 (5 bases). V gave up 4 bases and J gave up 3 bases, with 7 bases separating them. The CDR3 runs to 13 residues. Per germline, CDR1 MNHEY and CDR2 SMNVEV (reference sequence). The DNA of the CDR3 is TGTGCCAGCAGTTCGGGGGACAATCAGCCCCAGCATTTT. Protein product: CASSSGDNQPQHF.

V and J are TRBV7-8 and TRBJ1-6; D gene uncertain. Per the germline V gene, CDR1 is SGHVS and CDR2 is FQNEAQ. V shed 2 bases and J shed 9 bases, with 5 bases lying between them. This CDR3 has 12 residues. The CDR3 DNA follows: TGTGCCAGCAGCTTATTCCGTTCACCCCTCCACTTT. This translates into CASSLFRSPLHF. Using reference TRBV7-8 and TRBJ1-6 for the parts outside the CDR3, the full variable domain is GAGVSQSPRYKVAKRGQDVALRCDPISGHVSLFWYQQALGQGPEFLTYFQNEAQLDKSGLPSDRFFAERPEGSVSTLKIQRTQQEDSAVYLCASSLFRSPLHFGNGTRLTVT.

This chain connects TRBV4-3 to TRBJ1-3; D not resolved. V lost 0 bases and J lost 0, with 9 bases in between. The CDR3 consists of 16 residues. CDR1 LGHNA and CDR2 YSLEER come from the germline V gene. CDR3 in DNA: TGCGCCAGCAGCCAAGATCTCTGGGGCTCTGGAAACACCATATATTTT. It translates to CASSQDLWGSGNTIYF.

The rearrangement joins TRBV19 to TRBJ1-2; D uncertain. The CDR3 spans 14 residues. The germline V and J ends were trimmed by 4 bases and 3 bases, with 12 bases remaining between them. Germline V gene sequence: CDR1 LNHDA, CDR2 SQIVND (reference sequence). CDR3: CASSRDSVDYGYTF. The CDR3 nucleotides are TGTGCCAGTAGTAGGGATTCTGTTGACTATGGCTACACCTTC.

This rearrangement joins TRBV6-1 to TRBJ2-2, with D possibly matching TRBD2 (5 bases). CDR1 MNHNS and CDR2 SASEGT come from the germline V gene. V was trimmed by 3 bases and J by 0 bases, leaving 11 bases between them. This CDR3 region has 16 residues. CDR3 sequence: CASSDLGLTNTGELFF. The CDR3 nucleotides read TGTGCCAGCAGTGACCTTGGACTGACGAACACCGGGGAGCTGTTTTTT.

V is TRBV29-1 and J is TRBJ1-5; the D gene is possibly TRBD1 (6 bases). The CDR3 consists of 15 residues. The V gene lost 5 bases and the J gene lost 0 bases, with 14 bases spanning the gap. Germline assignment: CDR1 SQVTM and CDR2 ANQGSEA. Written as DNA, the CDR3 is TGCAGCGTTTATACAGGGCCTAATAGCAATCAGCCCCAGCATTTT. Encoded protein: CSVYTGPNSNQPQHF.

The rearrangement uses TRBV18 and TRBJ1-5; 9 nucleotides match TRBD1. The CDR3 runs 19 residues. Germline lookup yields CDR1 KGHSH and CDR2 LQKENI. J was trimmed by 2 bases and V by 3 bases; bases with no gene match: 14. CDR3 sequence reads: CASSPPGDRANFGNQPQHF. CDR3 sequence (DNA): TGTGCCAGCTCACCTCCGGGGGACAGGGCGAATTTTGGCAATCAGCCCCAGCATTTT.

The chain couples TRBV5-1 to TRBJ2-3; D ambiguous. The CDR3 is 12 amino acids. The germline gives CDR1 SGHRS, CDR2 YFSETQ. The V gene lost 1 base and the J gene lost 3 bases, with 3 bases spanning the gap. DNA for the CDR3: TGCGCCAGCAGCTTGTTAACAGATACGCAGTATTTT. This gives the protein CASSLLTDTQYF.

This chain joins TRBV4-3 and TRBJ1-1; the match to TRBD1 covers 9 bases. Trimming took 5 bases from V and 1 from J; bases not matched to a gene: 5. Looked up from germline, CDR1 is LGHNA and CDR2 is YSLEER. This CDR3 is 15 amino acids long. The CDR3 nucleotides read TGCGCCAGCAGCTTGGGGACAGGGAAGAACACTGAAGCTTTCTTT. Encoded protein: CASSLGTGKNTEAFF.

This clone was seen a few times. The J gene is TRBJ1-1, the V gene TRBV5-4; a possible D gene is TRBD1 (5 bases). CDR1 and CDR2 from the germline V gene are SGHNT and YYREEE (reference sequence). V dropped 4 bases and J dropped 2 bases, with 9 bases sitting between them. This CDR3 is 13 amino acids long. The CDR3 loop is CASSRTLNTEAFF. CDR3 sequence (DNA): TGTGCCAGCAGCAGGACACTAAACACTGAAGCTTTCTTT.

The chain couples TRBV4-1 to TRBJ1-1, with TRBD1 identical over 8 bases. The CDR3 is made up of 14 amino acids. Germline V gene lookup returns CDR1 MGHRA and CDR2 YSYEKL. Trimming at V came to 3 bases and at J to 1 base, leaving 1 base not matched to a gene. CDR3 sequence (DNA): TGCGCCAGCAGCCACGGACAGGGGAACACTGAAGCTTTCTTT. It specifies CASSHGQGNTEAFF.

The chain employs TRBV5-8 and TRBJ2-3; 7 nucleotides align to TRBD2. The ends lost 1 base at V and 6 bases at J; junction bases unmatched: 5. Germline loops: CDR1 SGHTS, CDR2 YDEGEE. The CDR3 length is 14 residues. Here the CDR3 reads CASSLRSGADTQYF. The DNA of the CDR3 is TGTGCCAGCAGCTTGCGCAGCGGGGCGGATACGCAGTATTTT.

This rearrangement joins TRBV11-2 to TRBJ2-2; D is uncertain. Trimming cost V 5 bases and J 5 bases, with 9 bases left between them. The CDR3 runs 13 residues. Germline lookup yields CDR1 SGHAT and CDR2 FQNNGV. CDR3 loop: CASSPHRTGELFF. For the CDR3, the DNA is TGTGCCAGCAGCCCGCATCGGACCGGGGAGCTGTTTTTT.

The chain couples TRBV7-2 to TRBJ1-1; D gene unclear. Per the germline V gene, CDR1 is SGHTA and CDR2 is FQGNSA. The CDR3 sequence is 12 residues long. V was cut by 5 bases and J by 3 bases, with 7 bases left in between. Here the CDR3 DNA reads TGTGCCAGCAGCGCACACGACACTGAAGCTTTCTTT. It specifies CASSAHDTEAFF.

This sequence joins TRBV5-4 and TRBJ2-3; 7 bases are shared with TRBD1. After removal of 4 bases from V and 7 bases from J, the junction contained 9 bases not matched to a gene. This CDR3 has 14 residues. CDR1 is SGHNT, CDR2 YYREEE, per germline (reference sequence). The CDR3 reads CASSLWTGMNTQYF. CDR3 coding DNA: TGTGCCAGCAGCCTTTGGACAGGAATGAATACGCAGTATTTT.

This clone is a singleton in its sample. The gene calls are TRBV4-3 and TRBJ1-6; 7 bases map to TRBD1. The germline CDR1 and CDR2 sequences are LGHNA and YSLEER. The V segment lost 2 bases and the J segment 1 base; nucleotides outside the gene matches: 2. This CDR3 has 16 amino acids. The CDR3 nucleotides read TGCGCCAGCAGCCAATCGGGACAGTCCTATAATTCACCCCTCCACTTT. Translating it yields CASSQSGQSYNSPLHF.

The J gene is TRBJ2-3, the V gene TRBV5-8; D is uncertain. Germline values: CDR1 SGHTS, CDR2 YDEGEE. Trimming took off 5 bases at V and 4 bases at J, with 8 bases between the two ends. This CDR3 contains 12 residues. Here the CDR3 DNA reads TGTGCCAGCAGACAGAATGCAGATACGCAGTATTTT. This translates into CASRQNADTQYF.

This clone is deemed medium-sized (0.01 to 0.1%). The chain is built from TRBV30 and TRBJ2-3, with D tentatively TRBD1 (5 bases). Trimming removed 5 bases at V and 2 bases at J, with 17 bases between. The V gene's germline CDR1 is GTSNPN and CDR2 SVGIG (reference sequence). The CDR3 extends over 15 amino acids. CDR3 DNA sequence: TGTGCCTGGGTCCCCGACAGCTTTCCCACAGATACGCAGTATTTT. Amino acid sequence: CAWVPDSFPTDTQYF.

The V and J genes are TRBV4-1 and TRBJ1-2; D remains unclear. V was pared by 4 bases and J by 8 bases, with 17 bases between. This CDR3 is 14 amino acids long. Germline V lookup: CDR1 MGHRA, CDR2 YSYEKL. DNA of the CDR3: TGCGCCAGCAGCCCCGAAGGGAATAGGCAAGGCTACACCTTC. Residues: CASSPEGNRQGYTF.

The chain joins TRBV5-8 to TRBJ1-5; D might be TRBD1 (6 bases). V was pared by 1 base and J by 0 bases, with 8 bases between. In germline, CDR1 is SGHTS, CDR2 YDEGEE. This CDR3 spans 15 amino acids. CDR3 sequence reads: CASSLRGTSNQPQHF. The CDR3, as DNA: TGTGCCAGCAGCTTGAGGGGGACTAGCAATCAGCCCCAGCATTTT.

The CDR3, as DNA: TGCGCCAGCAGCTTGGCTTCGGGGACAACTAATGAAAAACTGTTTTTT. Its translation: CASSLASGTTNEKLFF. The chain has TRBV5-1 and TRBJ1-4; no clear D gene. Trimming stripped 0 bases from V and 0 bases from J, with 9 bases between. This CDR3 region has 16 residues. Germline V gives CDR1 SGHRS, CDR2 YFSETQ.

The rearrangement links TRBV11-1 to TRBJ2-7, with D possibly being TRBD1 or TRBD2 (6 bases each). Trimming pared 8 bases from V and 5 bases from J, leaving 22 bases between. The CDR3 totals 15 residues. Germline CDR1 is SGHAT and CDR2 is FQDESV (reference sequence). The CDR3 spells CASAVRGAFSHEQYF. The DNA of the CDR3 is TGTGCCAGCGCAGTGAGGGGGGCGTTTTCCCACGAGCAGTACTTC.

The rearrangement links TRBV9 to TRBJ2-1; 11 bases agree with TRBD2. The CDR3 extends over 14 amino acids. Trimming removed 3 bases from V and 9 bases from J; junction bases left unmatched: 5. The V gene's germline CDR1 is SGDLS and CDR2 YYNGEE. The DNA for the CDR3 is TGTGCCAGCAGCGCCGGGACTAGCGGACCTGAGCAGTTCTTC. Amino acids: CASSAGTSGPEQFF.